A few counts support the clone carrying this T cell receptor beta chain. Its cognate antigen is unknown. TCRdb used MiXCR to reprocess the RT-PCR reads, holding one entry per CDR3 protein. Among fewer than 800,000 distinct CDR3 sequences listed, 15% to 18% were seen once. These data belong to a study of response to subunit inactivated influenza vaccine. This CDR3 contains 16 residues. CDR1 is SGHRS, CDR2 YFSETQ, per germline. V was pared by 3 bases and J by 0 bases, with 16 bases between. Broader study findings: Authors suggested few new T cells are recruited by each seasonal influenza vaccination.

Sequenced here: PBMCs from blood, sampled about 13 days after vaccination. The sequence came from a man between 45 and 60 years old who received an inactivated influenza vaccine. The chain has TRBV5-1 and TRBJ2-7; no firm D call. The DNA for the CDR3 is TGCGCCAGCAGCTACTCCGGGCCTACCAGCTCCTACGAGCAGTACTTC. Translating it yields CASSYSGPTSSYEQYF.